The 26 T cell receptor beta chains below all came from one sample that was sequenced in a study of blood T cell repertoires in COVID-19. Here immunoSEQ multiplex PCR was the method, and the copy in TCRdb shows in-frame clones only, minus some. The sample holds roughly 160,000 clones, around nine tenths seen once. Sequenced material: peripheral blood. All receptors come from a man aged 50-60 years who had recovered from COVID-19.

The V gene is TRBV28, the J gene TRBJ1-2, with 7 bases that match TRBD1. Germline V gives CDR1 MDHEN, CDR2 SYDVKM. With 5 bases clipped from V and 3 bases from J, the junction kept 9 bases outside the gene matches. CDR3 size: 15 residues. CDR3 loop: CASSPLTGEDYGYTF. The CDR3 bases are TGTGCCAGCAGTCCCCTCACAGGGGAAGACTATGGCTACACCTTC.

The rearrangement joins TRBV18 to TRBJ2-1; D is possibly TRBD2 (5 bases). This CDR3 comprises 14 residues. Per germline, CDR1 KGHSH and CDR2 LQKENI. The V gene lost 6 bases and the J gene lost 4 bases, with 13 bases spanning the gap. The CDR3 region is CASSWPAEYNEQFF. Here the CDR3 DNA reads TGTGCCAGCTCCTGGCCAGCGGAATACAATGAGCAGTTCTTC.

Only one count was recorded for this clone. For the CDR3, the DNA is TGTGCCTGGAGTGCGGACAGGGAAGCTTTCTTT. The encoded protein is CAWSADREAFF. The chain carries TRBV30 and TRBJ1-1; TRBD1 matches 7 bases. Germline V gives CDR1 GTSNPN, CDR2 SVGIG (reference sequence). The V gene end was trimmed by 1 base and the J gene end by 8 bases; junction bases not matched to a gene: 1. The CDR3 loop spans 11 amino acids. The variable domain in full, with the rest retrieved from reference TRBV30 and TRBJ1-1, is SQTIHQWPATLVQPVGSPLSLECTVEGTSNPNLYWYRQAAGRGLQLLFYSVGIGQISSEVPQNLSASRPQDRQFILSSKKLLLSDSGFYLCAWSADREAFFGQGTRLTVV.

CDR3 bases: TGTGCCAGCAGCTTCGCAGGGGGCCACACCGGGGAGCTGTTTTTT. This encodes CASSFAGGHTGELFF. The chain uses TRBV7-2 and TRBJ2-2; TRBD1 matches 8 bases. The CDR3 has 15 residues. Germline trimming cut 3 bases from V and 3 bases from J; bases unmatched to any gene: 3. Germline V gene data show CDR1 as SGHTA and CDR2 as FQGNSA.

This chain connects TRBV10-3 to TRBJ1-1, with 8 nucleotides matching TRBD1. Germline values: CDR1 ENHRY, CDR2 SYGVKD. With V trimmed by 10 bases and J by 4 bases, 17 bases remained unmatched. There are 16 residues in the CDR3. The CDR3 DNA is TGTGCCAGCGGCGCAGGGGGCACATCCGGTGGCACTGAAGCTTTCTTT. It yields the protein CASGAGGTSGGTEAFF.

Turning to this clone: Other DNA sequences in this sample translate to the same CDR3. The CDR3 is CASSRSQGSYEQYF. The CDR3 DNA is TGTGCCAGTAGTAGGTCCCAGGGGTCCTACGAGCAGTACTTC. The rearrangement links TRBV19 to TRBJ2-7; perhaps TRBD1 as D (6 bases). Trimming stripped 4 bases from V and 1 base from J, with 11 bases between. CDR1 and CDR2 from the germline V gene are LNHDA and SQIVND (reference sequence). The CDR3 consists of 14 residues.

The chain links TRBV7-9 to TRBJ2-1, with D perhaps TRBD2 (5 bases). Between the trimmed V and J ends, which lost 8 bases and 5 bases, there was a span of 13 bases. Looked up from germline, CDR1 is SEHNR and CDR2 is FQNEAQ (reference sequence). The CDR3 totals 13 residues. CDR3 region: CASSGSSNNEQFF. As DNA, the CDR3 is TGTGCCAGCTCCGGATCTAGCAACAATGAGCAGTTCTTC.

CDR3 DNA: TGCGCCAGCAGCCACGGCGGGGCCCCCTACAATGAGCAGTTCTTC. This translates into CASSHGGAPYNEQFF. V is TRBV4-1 and J is TRBJ2-1; a possible D gene is TRBD2 (6 bases). This CDR3 has 15 residues. Trimming pared 3 bases from V and 2 bases from J, leaving 11 bases between. Per germline, CDR1 MGHRA and CDR2 YSYEKL.

This chain uses TRBV6-5 with TRBJ2-3, with unresolved D. The length of the CDR3 is 14 residues. Germline CDR1 and CDR2: MNHEY and SVGAGI. V lost 7 bases to trimming and J lost 2 bases, with 13 bases between them. The CDR3 bases are TGTGCCAGCACCCCTCAGGCAGTCACAGATACGCAGTATTTT. Translation: CASTPQAVTDTQYF.

J is TRBJ1-3 and V is TRBV5-6; TRBD1 aligns across 10 bases. The ends lost 4 bases at V and 0 bases at J; junction bases unmatched: 10. The CDR3 loop spans 18 amino acids. From germline, CDR1 is SGHDT and CDR2 YYEEEE. CDR3 amino acids: CASSGDRGPTLSGNTIYF. The CDR3 region has the DNA TGTGCCAGCAGCGGGGACAGGGGTCCCACTCTCTCTGGAAACACCATATATTTT.

This rearrangement joins TRBV11-1 to TRBJ2-5; 10 bases line up with TRBD2. From germline, CDR1 is SGHAT and CDR2 FQDESV (reference sequence). Germline trimming cut 1 base from V and 4 bases from J; bases unmatched to any gene: 3. This CDR3 comprises 15 residues. The CDR3 loop reads CASSLEASGGETQYF. In DNA, the CDR3 is TGTGCCAGCAGCTTAGAGGCTAGCGGGGGAGAGACCCAGTACTTC.

V is TRBV27 and J is TRBJ2-5; possibly TRBD1 for D (5 bases). The V end was cut by 4 bases, the J end by 0 bases, with 18 bases between. This CDR3 has 17 residues. In germline, CDR1 is MNHEY, CDR2 SMNVEV (reference sequence). As DNA, the CDR3 is TGTGCCAGCAGTTCCTTGGCGGACACTTTGTACCAAGAGACCCAGTACTTC. It encodes CASSSLADTLYQETQYF.

V and J are TRBV28 and TRBJ1-6, with 9 nucleotides matching TRBD1. Germline V CDR1 and CDR2: MDHEN, SYDVKM. This CDR3 contains 14 residues. J was trimmed by 3 bases and V by 10 bases; bases with no gene match: 4. The DNA of the CDR3 is TGTGCCACCACAGGGGGCGGCTATAATTCACCCCTCCACTTT. Translated: CATTGGGYNSPLHF.

The chain employs TRBV7-2 and TRBJ1-2, with a tentative D call TRBD1 (5 bases). The CDR3 is made up of 13 amino acids. Germline V CDR1 and CDR2: SGHTA, FQGNSA. V was clipped by 10 bases and J by 5 bases, with 17 bases between them. CDR3 bases: TGTGCCACCAGGGTGGGGGGTGGATATGGCTACACCTTC. Translated: CATRVGGGYGYTF.

The gene calls are TRBV7-2 and TRBJ1-4; possible D gene TRBD1, 5 bases. The germline V gene has CDR1 SGHTA and CDR2 FQGNSA. Trimming shortened V by 5 bases and J by 5 bases, and 18 bases separated the two germline ends. This CDR3 is built from 16 residues. This CDR3 reads CASSLRRGVGNEKLFF. The DNA for the CDR3 is TGTGCCAGCAGCCTCAGGCGGGGGGTTGGAAATGAAAAACTGTTTTTT.

The CDR3 region has the DNA TGTGCCAGCAGTGTTCCCGTAGCGGGAGGAGGCACAGATACGCAGTATTTT. Protein: CASSVPVAGGGTDTQYF. The chain carries TRBV6-1 and TRBJ2-3; 10 bases are shared with TRBD2. CDR3 length equals 17 residues. The germline V gene has CDR1 MNHNS and CDR2 SASEGT. Trimming removed 4 bases from V and 1 base from J; junction bases left unmatched: 8.

The chain has TRBV7-2 and TRBJ1-6; weak D call: TRBD1 (5 bases). The V and J ends lost 4 bases and 10 bases respectively, with 14 bases between them. CDR1 and CDR2 (germline): SGHTA, FQGNSA. This CDR3 is built from 14 residues. The CDR3 sequence is CASSYAARGSPLHF. In DNA, the CDR3 is TGTGCCAGCAGCTATGCAGCAAGGGGATCACCCCTCCACTTT.

V gene TRBV15 combines with J gene TRBJ2-5, with D possibly being TRBD1 (5 bases). Germline V gene sequence: CDR1 LNHNV, CDR2 YYDKDF (reference sequence). The CDR3 totals 11 residues. V shed 5 bases and J shed 9 bases, with 10 bases lying between them. DNA for the CDR3: TGTGCCACCAGCTCAGGGTGGGCCCAGTACTTC. Protein product: CATSSGWAQYF.

V gene TRBV7-9 combines with J gene TRBJ2-7; no clear D. Trimming took 5 bases from V and 5 from J, leaving 16 bases between them. CDR3 length: 14 amino acids. CDR1 is SEHNR, CDR2 FQNEAQ, per germline (reference sequence). As DNA, the CDR3 is TGTGCCAGCAGCCTAGACTCCGGTGGAGACGAGCAGTACTTC. It yields the protein CASSLDSGGDEQYF.

The chain is built from TRBV24-1 and TRBJ2-1, with 8 bases that match TRBD2. This CDR3 region has 17 residues. V shed 4 bases, J shed 7 bases, and the junction held 14 bases outside the gene matches. From germline, CDR1 is KGHDR and CDR2 SFDVKD. Here the CDR3 reads CATSDRGLSGSMNEQFF. Here the CDR3 DNA reads TGTGCCACCAGTGACCGAGGACTAAGCGGGAGTATGAATGAGCAGTTCTTC.

The rearrangement joins TRBV2 to TRBJ2-4, with 10 bases that match TRBD2. The CDR3 covers 15 residues. Germline V gene lookup returns CDR1 SNHLY and CDR2 FYNNEI. V lost 2 bases to trimming and J lost 5 bases; unmatched junction nucleotides: 3. As DNA, the CDR3 is TGTGCCAGCAGTGAACGAGCGGGGGGGCAAAACATTCAGTACTTC. Its translation is CASSERAGGQNIQYF.

The chain is built from TRBV9 and TRBJ2-1; TRBD2 aligns across 8 bases. The CDR3 has 15 amino acids. The V and J ends lost 2 bases and 4 bases, in that order; junction bases with no gene match: 5. Germline V lookup: CDR1 SGDLS, CDR2 YYNGEE. The CDR3 nucleotides are TGTGCCAGCAGCGTTTTAGCGGGACCTTACAATGAGCAGTTCTTC. Its translation is CASSVLAGPYNEQFF.

The chain carries TRBV7-9 and TRBJ1-4, with D uncertain. CDR1 SEHNR and CDR2 FQNEAQ come from the germline V gene (reference sequence). The CDR3 covers 13 residues. Trimming shortened V by 5 bases and J by 8 bases, and 12 bases separated the two germline ends. Written as DNA, the CDR3 is TGTGCCAGCAGCCCCGCCTGGGAGGAAAAACTGTTTTTT. Translated, it gives CASSPAWEEKLFF.

J is TRBJ2-2 and V is TRBV6-4; D might be TRBD1 (6 bases). With 4 bases removed from V and 5 bases from J, the gap between germline ends came to 11 bases. The CDR3 totals 14 residues. Germline loops: CDR1 MRHNA, CDR2 SNTAGT. The CDR3 DNA reads TGTGCCAGCAGTGCGACAGGCGTAACCGGGGAGCTGTTTTTT. Translation gives CASSATGVTGELFF.

This chain connects TRBV21-1 to TRBJ1-6. TRBV21-1 corresponds to a pseudogene. The CDR3 loop spans 20 amino acids. CDR3: CASSKWEGQRATPNNSPLHF. The CDR3 nucleotides are TGTGCCAGCAGCAAATGGGAGGGGCAGCGGGCCACTCCTAATAATTCACCCCTCCACTTT.

The chain employs TRBV20-1 and TRBJ2-1; 7 nucleotides agree with TRBD2. V shed 6 bases and J 10 bases; nucleotides not matched to a gene: 6. Germline V gene sequence: CDR1 DFQATT, CDR2 SNEGSKA (reference sequence). The CDR3 loop spans 11 amino acids. The CDR3 region is CSAPSSGEQFF. CDR3 coding DNA: TGCAGTGCCCCCTCTAGCGGAGAGCAGTTCTTC.